This TCR beta chain was found in a study of long-term antiretroviral therapy in people with HIV. Of note for this clone: An end of the junction does not agree with germline; a read error may underlie this.

The germline gives CDR1 SSHAT, CDR2 FNYEAQ (reference sequence). The CDR3 is 15 amino acids. Researchers ran immunoSEQ v3.0 at survey level. Profiling relied on immunoSEQ multiplex PCR, and the TCRdb table lists in-frame clones only, not all of them. Of roughly 21,000 clones listed, around 86% are singletons. This specimen was unsorted PBMCs, taken 0.2 years before starting antiretroviral therapy. This sequence was found in a man aged 18 to 30 with HIV. The chain joins TRBV7-7 to TRBJ2-3; TRBD1 matches at 8 bases. CDR3 in amino acids: CASSLSPQGEDTQYF. The CDR3 region has the DNA TGTGCTAGCAGCTTGAGCCCACAGGGGGAAGATACGCAGTATTTT.